Presented here are 14 T cell receptor beta chains from one specimen sequenced in a study of cytomegalovirus exposure and HLA in healthy donors. A multiplex PCR was run with 60 Vbeta primers and 13 Jbeta primers. This table comes from immunoSEQ multiplex PCR, and its TCRdb copy is limited to in-frame clones, with some not included. The table records 120,000 or so clones, roughly 70% of them present only once. Material: PBMCs. The source of these receptors is a man aged 30 to 45 in good health and CMV-seronegative.

The chain recombines TRBV15 with TRBJ1-5; possibly TRBD1 for D (5 bases). Trimming took off 1 base at V and 4 bases at J, with 14 bases between the two ends. Germline loops: CDR1 LNHNV, CDR2 YYDKDF (reference sequence). The length of the CDR3 is 16 residues. This CDR3 is CATSRVGGSGNQPQHF. CDR3 sequence (DNA): TGTGCCACCAGCAGAGTCGGGGGATCAGGTAATCAGCCCCAGCATTTT.

V and J are TRBV5-8 and TRBJ2-5; TRBD1 aligns across 8 bases. Losses at the gene ends were 4 bases for V and 5 bases for J; bases not matched to a gene: 4. CDR1 is SGHTS, CDR2 YDEGEE, per germline. CDR3 length: 13 amino acids. CDR3 sequence reads: CASSHRDRETQYF. The DNA of the CDR3 is TGTGCCAGCAGCCATCGGGACAGGGAGACCCAGTACTTC.

The rearrangement links TRBV9 to TRBJ2-2, with D tentatively TRBD1 (5 bases). Trimming cost V 6 bases and J 2 bases, with 11 bases left between them. The CDR3 is 14 residues long. CDR1 is SGDLS, CDR2 YYNGEE, per germline. The CDR3, as DNA: TGTGCCAGCACCCTGACAGTCAACACCGGGGAGCTGTTTTTT. Protein: CASTLTVNTGELFF.

This clone was observed once. This chain uses TRBV28 with TRBJ2-1; D is undetermined. Trimming removed 4 bases from V and 7 bases from J, with 8 bases in between. The CDR3 is made up of 12 amino acids. CDR1 and CDR2 (germline): MDHEN, SYDVKM. The CDR3 here is CASSSGWNEQFF. CDR3 coding DNA: TGTGCCAGCAGTTCGGGTTGGAATGAGCAGTTCTTC.

The V and J genes are TRBV5-6 and TRBJ2-3, with D unresolved. The V end was cut by 6 bases, the J end by 2 bases, with 13 bases between. This CDR3 is 14 amino acids long. Germline V CDR1 and CDR2: SGHDT, YYEEEE. CDR3 loop: CASINLQDTDTQYF. CDR3 DNA: TGTGCCAGCATTAATCTTCAGGACACAGATACGCAGTATTTT.

The V call is TRBV30, the J call TRBJ1-6, with TRBD1 matching over 11 bases. The V gene end was trimmed by 3 bases and the J gene end by 9 bases; junction bases not matched to a gene: 10. The CDR3 is 16 amino acids. Germline V gene sequence: CDR1 GTSNPN, CDR2 SVGIG (reference sequence). The CDR3 DNA reads TGTGCCTGGAGACCAACTCGGGACAGGGGGAGTTCACCCCTCCACTTT. Residues: CAWRPTRDRGSSPLHF.

The rearrangement uses TRBV4-2 and TRBJ2-2; TRBD1 matches 7 bases. V lost 5 bases and J lost 6; bases outside the gene matches: 9. The CDR3 runs 15 residues. Per germline, CDR1 LGHNA and CDR2 YNFKEQ. The CDR3 sequence is CASSDGTENAGELFF. As DNA, the CDR3 is TGTGCCAGCAGCGACGGGACAGAAAACGCCGGGGAGCTGTTTTTT.

V usage is TRBV6-5 and J usage is TRBJ2-7, with 8 bases that match TRBD1. Germline V lookup: CDR1 MNHEY, CDR2 SVGAGI. V lost 8 bases, J lost 3 bases, and 6 bases stayed unmatched. There are 13 residues in the CDR3. CDR3 in DNA: TGTGCCAGCGGACAGGGAGCTTACTACGAGCAGTACTTC. Translating it yields CASGQGAYYEQYF.

A word on this clone: The junction does not match germline at one end; this may be a read error. This sequence joins TRBV5-1 and TRBJ1-5; the D gene is possibly TRBD1 (5 bases). Germline CDR1 is SGHRS and CDR2 is YFSETQ. CDR3 length: 18 residues. The chain's CDR3 is CASTLEERQIVVVQPQHF. The CDR3 DNA reads TGCGCCAGCACCTTGGAGGAAAGACAGATTGTTGTGGTTCAGCCCCAGCATTTT.

The CDR3 sequence is CASSVLSGLAYNEQFF. In DNA form, the CDR3 reads TGTGCCAGCAGCGTTCTCTCGGGACTAGCATACAATGAGCAGTTCTTC. The chain joins TRBV9 to TRBJ2-1, with 9 bases aligning to TRBD2. This CDR3 has 16 residues. Trimming took 2 bases from V and 4 from J; bases not matched to a gene: 7. CDR1 is SGDLS and CDR2 is YYNGEE in the germline V gene.

This clone was observed a handful of times. The chain employs TRBV27 and TRBJ2-7; 7 bases are a match to TRBD1. The ends lost 6 bases at V and 9 bases at J; junction bases unmatched: 8. Germline CDR1 is MNHEY and CDR2 is SMNVEV (reference sequence). This CDR3 comprises 12 residues. The CDR3 DNA reads as TGTGCCAGCAGAACAGGGGAGTCGGTGCAGTACTTC. Protein sequence: CASRTGESVQYF.

The chain links TRBV4-1 to TRBJ1-6; D perhaps matches TRBD1 (6 bases). The V end lost 6 bases, the J end lost 9 bases, and 18 bases lay between the germline ends. This CDR3 comprises 15 residues. CDR1 and CDR2 (germline): MGHRA, YSYEKL. The CDR3 DNA reads TGCGCCAGCAGTCAAAGTCCCAGGGGCCCTTCACCCCTCCACTTT. Protein product: CASSQSPRGPSPLHF.

The chain uses TRBV18 and TRBJ2-5, with TRBD1 as a possible D gene (5 bases). The germline V gene has CDR1 KGHSH and CDR2 LQKENI. V was pared by 1 base and J by 2 bases, with 11 bases between. The CDR3 spans 15 residues. As DNA, the CDR3 is TGTGCCAGCTCACCACTGGCAGGGAATCAAGAGACCCAGTACTTC. It specifies CASSPLAGNQETQYF.

The chain uses TRBV7-3 and TRBJ2-3; no definite D call. The CDR3 runs 13 residues. The V gene's germline CDR1 is SGHTA and CDR2 FQGTGA. Trimming shortened V by 1 base and J by 4 bases, and 6 bases separated the two germline ends. CDR3 residues: CASSLNLADTQYF. As DNA, the CDR3 is TGTGCCAGCAGCTTAAATCTAGCAGATACGCAGTATTTT.